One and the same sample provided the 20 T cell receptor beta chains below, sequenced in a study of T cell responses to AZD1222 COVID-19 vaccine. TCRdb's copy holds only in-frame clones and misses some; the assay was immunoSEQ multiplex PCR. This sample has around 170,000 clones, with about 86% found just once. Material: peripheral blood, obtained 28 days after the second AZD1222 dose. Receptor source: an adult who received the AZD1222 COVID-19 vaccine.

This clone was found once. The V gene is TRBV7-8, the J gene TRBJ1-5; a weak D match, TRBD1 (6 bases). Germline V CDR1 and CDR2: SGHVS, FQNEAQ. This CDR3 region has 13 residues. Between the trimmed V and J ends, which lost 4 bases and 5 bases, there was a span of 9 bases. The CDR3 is CASSSNRDQPQHF. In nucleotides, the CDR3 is TGTGCCAGCAGCTCGAACAGGGATCAGCCCCAGCATTTT.

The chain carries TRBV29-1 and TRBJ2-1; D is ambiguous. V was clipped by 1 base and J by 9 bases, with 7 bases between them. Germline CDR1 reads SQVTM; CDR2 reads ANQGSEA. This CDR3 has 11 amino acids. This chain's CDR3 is CSVEGAREQFF. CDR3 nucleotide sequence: TGCAGCGTTGAAGGCGCGCGTGAGCAGTTCTTC.

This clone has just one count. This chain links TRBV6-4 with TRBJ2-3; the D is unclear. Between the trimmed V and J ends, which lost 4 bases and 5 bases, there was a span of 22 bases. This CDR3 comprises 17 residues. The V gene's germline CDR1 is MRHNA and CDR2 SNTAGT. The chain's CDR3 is CASSALGLIGPGDTQYF. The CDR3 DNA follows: TGTGCCAGCAGTGCCCTCGGTTTGATTGGACCGGGAGATACGCAGTATTTT.

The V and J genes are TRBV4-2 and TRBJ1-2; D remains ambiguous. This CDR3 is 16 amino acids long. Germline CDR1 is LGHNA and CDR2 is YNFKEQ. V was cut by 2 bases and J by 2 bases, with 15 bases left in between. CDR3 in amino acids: CASSQLKVGGNYGYTF. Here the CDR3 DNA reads TGTGCCAGCAGCCAATTAAAAGTAGGCGGAAACTATGGCTACACCTTC.

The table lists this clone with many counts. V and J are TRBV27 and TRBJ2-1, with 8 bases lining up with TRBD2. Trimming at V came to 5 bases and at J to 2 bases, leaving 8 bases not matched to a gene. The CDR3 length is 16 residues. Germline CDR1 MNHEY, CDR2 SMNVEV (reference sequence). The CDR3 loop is CASSGGGGTPYNEQFF. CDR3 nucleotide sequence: TGTGCCAGCAGTGGGGGCGGGGGGACTCCCTACAATGAGCAGTTCTTC.

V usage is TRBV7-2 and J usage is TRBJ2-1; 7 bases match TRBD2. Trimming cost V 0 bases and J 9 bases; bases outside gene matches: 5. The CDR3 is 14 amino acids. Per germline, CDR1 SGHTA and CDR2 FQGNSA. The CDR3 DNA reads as TGTGCCAGCAGCTTAGCACCAGCGGGGACTGAGCAGTTCTTC. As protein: CASSLAPAGTEQFF. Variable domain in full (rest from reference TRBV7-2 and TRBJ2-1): GAGVSQSPSNKVTEKGKDVELRCDPISGHTALYWYRQSLGQGLEFLIYFQGNSAPDKSGLPSDRFSAERTGGSVSTLTIQRTQQEDSAVYLCASSLAPAGTEQFFGPGTRLTVL.

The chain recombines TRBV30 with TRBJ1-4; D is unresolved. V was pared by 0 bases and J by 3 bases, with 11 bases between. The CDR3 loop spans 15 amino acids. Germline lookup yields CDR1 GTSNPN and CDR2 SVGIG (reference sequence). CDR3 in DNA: TGTGCCTGGAGTGTACTACTGGGTTCTAATGAAAAACTGTTTTTT. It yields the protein CAWSVLLGSNEKLFF.

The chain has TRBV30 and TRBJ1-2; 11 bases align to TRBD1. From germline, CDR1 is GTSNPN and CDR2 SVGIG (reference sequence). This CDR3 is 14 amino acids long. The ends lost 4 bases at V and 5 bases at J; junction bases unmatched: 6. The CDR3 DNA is TGTGCCTGGATGAGGACAGGGGGCCAATATGGCTACACCTTC. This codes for CAWMRTGGQYGYTF.

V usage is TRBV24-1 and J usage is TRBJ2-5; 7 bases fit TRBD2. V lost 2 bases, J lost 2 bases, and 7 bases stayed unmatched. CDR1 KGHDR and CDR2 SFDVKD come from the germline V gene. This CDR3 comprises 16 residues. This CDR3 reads CATSDWEGLRQETQYF. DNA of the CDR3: TGTGCCACCAGTGATTGGGAGGGACTGAGACAAGAGACCCAGTACTTC.

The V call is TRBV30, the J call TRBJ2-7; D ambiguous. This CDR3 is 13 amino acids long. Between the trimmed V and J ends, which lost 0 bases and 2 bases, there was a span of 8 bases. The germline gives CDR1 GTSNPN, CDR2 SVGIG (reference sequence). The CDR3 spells CAWSVSGAYEQYF. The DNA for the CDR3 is TGTGCCTGGAGTGTGTCCGGAGCCTACGAGCAGTACTTC. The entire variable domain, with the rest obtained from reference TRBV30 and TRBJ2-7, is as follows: SQTIHQWPATLVQPVGSPLSLECTVEGTSNPNLYWYRQAAGRGLQLLFYSVGIGQISSEVPQNLSASRPQDRQFILSSKKLLLSDSGFYLCAWSVSGAYEQYFGPGTRLTVT.

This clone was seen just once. CDR3 sequence reads: CASSPPIQGTRVGTEAFF. For the CDR3, the DNA is TGTGCCAGCTCACCACCGATACAGGGGACCAGGGTGGGCACTGAAGCTTTCTTT. This sequence joins TRBV18 and TRBJ1-1; TRBD1 aligns across 7 bases. CDR1 and CDR2 from the germline V gene are KGHSH and LQKENI. The CDR3 has 18 amino acids. V lost 0 bases and J lost 4; bases outside the gene matches: 14.

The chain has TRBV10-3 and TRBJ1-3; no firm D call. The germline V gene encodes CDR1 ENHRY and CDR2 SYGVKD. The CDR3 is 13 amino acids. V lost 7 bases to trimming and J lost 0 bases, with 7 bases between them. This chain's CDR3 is CAINTHSGNTIYF. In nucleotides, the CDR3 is TGTGCCATCAATACACACTCTGGAAACACCATATATTTT.

The CDR3 DNA is TGTGCCACGAGAGGTGCAGATACGCAGTATTTT. Amino acid sequence: CATRGADTQYF. The chain carries TRBV24-1 and TRBJ2-3; no clear D. The CDR3 runs to 11 residues. Germline-derived CDR1 and CDR2 are KGHDR and SFDVKD. V was shortened by 10 bases and J by 4 bases, with 8 bases between the two germline ends.

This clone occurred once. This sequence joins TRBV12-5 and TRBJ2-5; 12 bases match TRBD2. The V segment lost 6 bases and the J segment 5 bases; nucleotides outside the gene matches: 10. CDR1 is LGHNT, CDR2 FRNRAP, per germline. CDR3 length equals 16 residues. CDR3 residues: CASGPWASGGAETQYF. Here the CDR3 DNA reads TGTGCTAGTGGGCCTTGGGCTAGCGGGGGGGCGGAGACCCAGTACTTC. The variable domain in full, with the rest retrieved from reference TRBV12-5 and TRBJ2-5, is DARVTQTPRHKVTEMGQEVTMRCQPILGHNTVFWYRQTMMQGLELLAYFRNRAPLDDSGMPKDRFSAEMPDATLATLKIQPSEPRDSAVYFCASGPWASGGAETQYFGPGTRLLVL.

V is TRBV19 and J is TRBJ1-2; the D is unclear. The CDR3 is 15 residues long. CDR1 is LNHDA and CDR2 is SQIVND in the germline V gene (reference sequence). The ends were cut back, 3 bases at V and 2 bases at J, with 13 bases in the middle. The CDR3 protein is CASSIGMTGNYGYTF. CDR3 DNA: TGTGCCAGTAGTATCGGGATGACGGGGAACTATGGCTACACCTTC.

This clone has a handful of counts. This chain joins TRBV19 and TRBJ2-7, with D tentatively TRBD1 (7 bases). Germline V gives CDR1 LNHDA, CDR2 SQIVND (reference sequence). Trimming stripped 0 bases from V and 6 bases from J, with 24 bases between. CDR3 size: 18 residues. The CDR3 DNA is TGTGCCAGTAGTATAGATGGGCCCGGTTTCCAGGGGGGACGCGAGCAGTACTTC. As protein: CASSIDGPGFQGGREQYF.

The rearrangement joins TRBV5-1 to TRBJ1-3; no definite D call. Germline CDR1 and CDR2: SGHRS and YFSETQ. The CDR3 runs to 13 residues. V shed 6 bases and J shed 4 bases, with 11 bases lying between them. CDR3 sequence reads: CASTTAGGNTIYF. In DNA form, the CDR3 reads TGCGCCAGCACCACCGCCGGGGGAAACACCATATATTTT. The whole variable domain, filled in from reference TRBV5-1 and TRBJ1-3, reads KAGVTQTPRYLIKTRGQQVTLSCSPISGHRSVSWYQQTPGQGLQFLFEYFSETQRNKGNFPGRFSGRQFSNSRSEMNVSTLELGDSALYLCASTTAGGNTIYFGEGSWLTVV.

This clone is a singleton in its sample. The CDR3 coding sequence is TGTGCCACCAGCAGAGATTTATCCACTAGCGGGGGGAACAATGAGCAGTTCTTC. Amino acid sequence: CATSRDLSTSGGNNEQFF. This sequence joins TRBV15 and TRBJ2-1, with TRBD2 identical over 12 bases. V trimming: 0 bases; J trimming: 5 bases; junction bases outside the gene matches: 8. Germline CDR1 is LNHNV and CDR2 is YYDKDF (reference sequence). CDR3 size: 18 residues. The full variable domain, rest sourced from reference TRBV15 and TRBJ2-1, is DAMVIQNPRYQVTQFGKPVTLSCSQTLNHNVMYWYQQKSSQAPKLLFHYYDKDFNNEADTPDNFQSRRPNTSFCFLDIRSPGLGDTAMYLCATSRDLSTSGGNNEQFFGPGTRLTVL.

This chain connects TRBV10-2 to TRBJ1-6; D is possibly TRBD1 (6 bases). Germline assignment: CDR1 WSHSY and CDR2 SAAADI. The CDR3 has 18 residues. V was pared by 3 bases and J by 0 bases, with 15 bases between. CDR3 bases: TGCGCCAGCAGTGAAGGTGGGAGGGGGAGCTCCTATAATTCACCCCTCCACTTT. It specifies CASSEGGRGSSYNSPLHF.

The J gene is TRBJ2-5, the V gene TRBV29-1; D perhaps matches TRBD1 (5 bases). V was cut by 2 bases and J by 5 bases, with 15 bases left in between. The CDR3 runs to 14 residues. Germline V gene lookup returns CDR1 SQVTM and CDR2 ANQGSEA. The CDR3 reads CSVELGAGLETQYF. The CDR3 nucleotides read TGCAGCGTTGAATTAGGGGCAGGGTTGGAGACCCAGTACTTC.